This is a list of T cell receptor beta chains from one sample in a study of T cells expressing NK-cell markers. TCRdb re-called the 5' RACE reads; one entry per CDR3 protein, DNA not given. The sample data list 300,000 to 450,000 distinct CDR3 sequences. Sequenced material: blood T cells: a sorted CD56 or NKG2C T cell subset, CD4+ or CD8+ T cells, or bulk PBMC T cells (not recorded which). Every receptor here comes from a man aged 18-70 years in good health. CDR3s include the opening cysteine and the closing phenylalanine or tryptophan.

V gene	J gene	CDR3 protein
TRBV3-1	TRBJ2-2	CASSQVGGVGGELFF
TRBV20-1	TRBJ2-7	CSAGGHPANEQYF
TRBV6-5	TRBJ1-1	CASSYSSLDRDTEAFF
TRBV19	TRBJ1-2	CASIMPGNRGANYGYTF
TRBV6-1	TRBJ1-4	CASSRTPSVATNEKLFF
TRBV28	TRBJ1-2	CASSLTGPANYGYTF
TRBV5-1	TRBJ2-3	CASSRRQVSSRTDTQYF
TRBV5-1	TRBJ2-2	CASRTGGGELFF
TRBV28	TRBJ1-2	CASSSPRTANYGYTF
TRBV20-1	TRBJ2-3	CSSIGASTDTQYF
TRBV10-3	TRBJ2-3	CAISAGQGRTDTQYF
TRBV5-5	TRBJ2-5	CASTYIQGTRETQYF
TRBV6-5	TRBJ1-2	CASSYWTTGGYGYTF
TRBV5-1	TRBJ1-1	CASSSRGGSFSTEAFF
TRBV9	TRBJ2-3	CASSGGSGGAFDTQYF
TRBV20-1	TRBJ2-1	CSALSGQGNDNEQFF
TRBV6-6	TRBJ1-1	CASGGQANTEAFF
TRBV6-2/TRBV6-3	TRBJ2-5	CASSYEGLARETQYF